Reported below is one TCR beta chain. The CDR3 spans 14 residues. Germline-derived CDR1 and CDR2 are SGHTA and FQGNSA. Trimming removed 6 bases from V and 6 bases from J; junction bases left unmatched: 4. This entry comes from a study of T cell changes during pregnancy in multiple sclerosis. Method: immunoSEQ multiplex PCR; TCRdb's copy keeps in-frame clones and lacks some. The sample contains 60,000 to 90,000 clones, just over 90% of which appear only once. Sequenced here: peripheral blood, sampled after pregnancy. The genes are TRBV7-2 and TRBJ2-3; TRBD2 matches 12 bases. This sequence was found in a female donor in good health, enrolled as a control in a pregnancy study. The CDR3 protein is CASSGLAGWDTQYF. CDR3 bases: TGTGCCAGCAGTGGACTAGCGGGGTGGGATACGCAGTATTTT. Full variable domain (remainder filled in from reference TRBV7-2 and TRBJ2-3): GAGVSQSPSNKVTEKGKDVELRCDPISGHTALYWYRQSLGQGLEFLIYFQGNSAPDKSGLPSDRFSAERTGGSVSTLTIQRTQQEDSAVYLCASSGLAGWDTQYFGPGTRLTVL.